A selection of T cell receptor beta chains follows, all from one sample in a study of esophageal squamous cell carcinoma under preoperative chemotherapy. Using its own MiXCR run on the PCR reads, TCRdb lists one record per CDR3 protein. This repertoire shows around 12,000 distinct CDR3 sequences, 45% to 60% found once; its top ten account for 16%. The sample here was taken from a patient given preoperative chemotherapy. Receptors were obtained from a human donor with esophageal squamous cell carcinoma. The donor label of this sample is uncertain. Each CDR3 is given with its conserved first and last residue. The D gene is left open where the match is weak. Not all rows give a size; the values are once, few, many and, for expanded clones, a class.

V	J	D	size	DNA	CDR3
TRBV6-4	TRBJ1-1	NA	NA	TGTGCCAGCAGTCGGGACTTCTCCACTGAAGCTTTCTTT	CASSRDFSTEAFF
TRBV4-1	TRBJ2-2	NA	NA	TGCGCCAGCAGCCAAGATCGTCGTAACACCGGGGAGCTGTTTTTT	CASSQDRRNTGELFF
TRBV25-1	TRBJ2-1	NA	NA	TGTGCCAGCAGTGTCTCCCTGGATCTGCTAGTAGAGCAGTTCTTC	CASSVSLDLLVEQFF
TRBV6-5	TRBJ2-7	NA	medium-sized	TGTGCCAGCAGTTACTTCCCCGGGGCCGAGCAGTACTTC	CASSYFPGAEQYF
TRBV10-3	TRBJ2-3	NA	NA	TGTGCCGTGGGGGAGGGGGCGCGAGACACAGATACGCAGTATTTT	CAVGEGARDTDTQYF
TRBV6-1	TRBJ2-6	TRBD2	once	TGTGCGAGCAGTGCGAGCGGGAGTATCGATGCGCAGTATTTC	CASSASGSIDAQYF
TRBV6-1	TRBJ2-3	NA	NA	TGTGCCAGCGGGGAATTTGGGGGAAGTTACACAGATACGCAGTATTTT	CASGEFGGSYTDTQYF
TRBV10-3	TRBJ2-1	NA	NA	TGTGCCATCAGTGAAAGGACGGAGTACAATGAGCAGTTCTTC	CAISERTEYNEQFF
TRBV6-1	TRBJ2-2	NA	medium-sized	TGTGCCAGCAGTCGAAGTCTAGCGAACACCGGGGAGCTGTTTTTT	CASSRSLANTGELFF
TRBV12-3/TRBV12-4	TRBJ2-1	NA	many	TGTGCCAGCAGCAACACGGCGGGGACCTACAATGAGCAGTTCTTC	CASSNTAGTYNEQFF
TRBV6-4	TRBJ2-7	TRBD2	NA	TGTGCCAGCAGTGACAGGGTAGCGGGTGCCCACGATACGCAGTACTTC	CASSDRVAGAHDTQYF
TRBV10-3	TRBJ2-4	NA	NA	TGTGCGGGGCTGAGAGCCAAGGATATTCAGTATTTC	CAGLRAKDIQYF
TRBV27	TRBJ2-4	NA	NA	TGTGCCAGCAGTGAGGGGGGGCAGGGAGCCAAAAATACTCAGTATTTC	CASSEGGQGAKNTQYF
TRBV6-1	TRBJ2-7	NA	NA	TGTGCCAGTTGGAGGGGAAGGACTAATTACGAGCAGTACTTC	CASWRGRTNYEQYF
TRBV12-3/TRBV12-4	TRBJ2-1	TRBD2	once	TGTGCCAGCAGCCAGACTAGCGGGGGGAATGAGCAGTTCTTC	CASSQTSGGNEQFF
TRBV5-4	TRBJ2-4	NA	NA	TGTGCCAGCAGCTTCAACGTAGCCAAAAACATTCAGTACTTC	CASSFNVAKNIQYF
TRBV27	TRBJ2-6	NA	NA	TGTGCCAGCAGCCAGCAGGGATCTGGGGCCAACGTCCTGACTTTC	CASSQQGSGANVLTF